The T cell receptor beta chain described here comes from a study of molecular identifiers for immune sequencing clone quantification. TCRdb used MiXCR to reprocess the PCR reads, holding one entry per CDR3 protein. The sample contains approximately 680,000 distinct CDR3 sequences, about 25% of which appear only once. Overall study results and limits: The study found clones above 20 RNA copies held over 98% of effector molecules and under 1% in naive cells.

Naive CD8 T cells, phenotype CD8+CD4-CCR7+CD45RA+, were sorted. The CDR3 is made up of 13 amino acids. Germline V gene data show CDR1 as SQVTM and CDR2 as ANQGSEA. V gave up 7 bases and J gave up 5 bases; unmatched junction bases: 9. With respect to this clonotype: The antigen is unknown.

The chain uses TRBV29-1 and TRBJ2-7; 9 positions agree with TRBD1. The sample consisted of naive CD8+ T cells from blood, with Jurkat cell RNA spiked in. The subset is: FACS-sorted CD8+CD4-CCR7+CD45RA+ naive T cells. The sequence was obtained from a human donor in good health. Some libraries in this study had Jurkat cell RNA spiked in. The chain's CDR3 is CSGTGVRGDEQYF. CDR3 DNA sequence: TGCAGCGGGACAGGGGTTCGGGGAGACGAGCAGTACTTC.